These 26 T cell receptor beta chains share one sample of origin, sequenced in a study of blood T cell repertoires in COVID-19. The assay was immunoSEQ multiplex PCR, and TCRdb's table has in-frame clones only and misses some. This table holds about 430,000 clones, over 75% found once. The specimen was PBMCs or T cells enriched from blood (not recorded which). The source of these receptors is a woman under 30 who had been exposed to COVID-19.

V is TRBV23-1 and J is TRBJ2-7, with TRBD1 matching 7 bases. TRBV23-1 counts as an open reading frame of uncertain function. There are 12 residues in the CDR3. The J segment lost 5 bases and the V segment lost 6 bases, leaving 4 bases of the junction unmatched. Written as DNA, the CDR3 is TGCGCCAGCAGGACAGGGATCCACGAGCAGTACTTC. It codes for CASRTGIHEQYF.

This chain joins TRBV5-1 and TRBJ2-5; 8 positions agree with TRBD2. The J segment lost 8 bases and the V segment lost 3 bases, leaving 12 bases of the junction unmatched. Germline V CDR1 and CDR2: SGHRS, YFSETQ. The CDR3 totals 15 residues. CDR3 sequence: CASSSGTSWVDTQYF. DNA of the CDR3: TGCGCCAGCAGCTCCGGGACTAGTTGGGTAGATACCCAGTACTTC. Full variable domain (rest looked up from reference TRBV5-1 and TRBJ2-5): KAGVTQTPRYLIKTRGQQVTLSCSPISGHRSVSWYQQTPGQGLQFLFEYFSETQRNKGNFPGRFSGRQFSNSRSEMNVSTLELGDSALYLCASSSGTSWVDTQYFGPGTRLLVL.

The chain recombines TRBV6-5 with TRBJ1-5; 9 bases match TRBD1. From germline, CDR1 is MNHEY and CDR2 SVGAGI. Trimming cost V 4 bases and J 5 bases; bases outside gene matches: 6. The CDR3 runs 15 residues. CDR3 protein: CASSSTGQGYQPQHF. DNA for the CDR3: TGTGCCAGCAGTTCCACGGGACAGGGTTATCAGCCCCAGCATTTT.

The chain uses TRBV25-1 and TRBJ1-1, with a tentative D call TRBD1 (6 bases). Trimming stripped 8 bases from V and 2 bases from J, with 15 bases between. This CDR3 has 14 amino acids. Germline V lookup: CDR1 MGHDK, CDR2 SYGVNS. In nucleotides, the CDR3 is TGTGCCAGCGGGGAACGGGGACACAACACTGAAGCTTTCTTT. The encoded protein is CASGERGHNTEAFF. The variable domain in full, with the rest retrieved from reference TRBV25-1 and TRBJ1-1, is EADIYQTPRYLVIGTGKKITLECSQTMGHDKMYWYQQDPGMELHLIHYSYGVNSTEKGDLSSESTVSRIRTEHFPLTLESARPSHTSQYLCASGERGHNTEAFFGQGTRLTVV.

This chain joins TRBV28 and TRBJ1-5; TRBD1 agrees at 7 bases. The V gene's germline CDR1 is MDHEN and CDR2 SYDVKM. This CDR3 contains 16 residues. After removal of 1 base from V and 3 bases from J, the junction contained 6 bases not matched to a gene. Here the CDR3 reads CASSLSTGQINQPQHF. The CDR3 coding sequence is TGTGCCAGCAGTTTATCCACGGGACAGATCAATCAGCCCCAGCATTTT.

This chain links TRBV6-5 with TRBJ1-1; no reliable D call. The CDR3 totals 13 residues. Trimming cost V 7 bases and J 2 bases, with 11 bases left between them. Per germline, CDR1 MNHEY and CDR2 SVGAGI. The CDR3 DNA reads as TGTGCCAGCATGCCGGGTGTTAACACTGAAGCTTTCTTT. Translation gives CASMPGVNTEAFF.

The chain carries TRBV28 and TRBJ2-3, with 12 positions matching TRBD1. Trimming at V came to 2 bases and at J to 3 bases, leaving 9 bases not matched to a gene. The CDR3 runs to 18 residues. CDR1 is MDHEN and CDR2 is SYDVKM in the germline V gene. The CDR3: CASSLRDRGLSRTDTQYF. Written as DNA, the CDR3 is TGTGCCAGCAGTTTAAGGGACAGGGGGCTCTCGCGGACAGATACGCAGTATTTT.

The genes are TRBV20-1 and TRBJ2-2; D possibly corresponds to TRBD2 (6 bases). The germline V gene encodes CDR1 DFQATT and CDR2 SNEGSKA (reference sequence). The CDR3 consists of 11 residues. V lost 3 bases and J lost 10, with 9 bases in between. CDR3 sequence: CSARGGLELFF. CDR3 DNA sequence: TGCAGTGCTAGGGGAGGTTTGGAGCTGTTTTTT.

The chain is built from TRBV9 and TRBJ2-7; 7 bases fit TRBD1. The CDR3 spans 16 residues. Germline trimming cut 3 bases from V and 3 bases from J; bases unmatched to any gene: 12. The germline CDR1 and CDR2 sequences are SGDLS and YYNGEE. Here the CDR3 DNA reads TGTGCCAGCAGCGAAACCGGGACAGCGTATCTCTACGAGCAGTACTTC. This encodes CASSETGTAYLYEQYF. The variable domain in full, with the rest retrieved from reference TRBV9 and TRBJ2-7, is DSGVTQTPKHLITATGQRVTLRCSPRSGDLSVYWYQQSLDQGLQFLIQYYNGEERAKGNILERFSAQQFPDLHSELNLSSLELGDSALYFCASSETGTAYLYEQYFGPGTRLTVT.

The chain joins TRBV2 to TRBJ1-2, with D maybe TRBD1 (6 bases). The CDR3 is made up of 12 amino acids. The germline gives CDR1 SNHLY, CDR2 FYNNEI. V dropped 6 bases and J dropped 5 bases, with 10 bases sitting between them. CDR3 coding DNA: TGTGCCAGCAGCGCAGGGGTTTATGGCTACACCTTC. The encoded protein is CASSAGVYGYTF.

The chain joins TRBV2 to TRBJ2-5, with D possibly TRBD1 on 5 matching bases. CDR1 and CDR2 (germline): SNHLY, FYNNEI. The V gene lost 4 bases and the J gene lost 5 bases, with 17 bases spanning the gap. The CDR3 runs to 15 residues. The CDR3 sequence: CASSGLLGLEETQYF. The CDR3 DNA reads TGTGCCAGCAGTGGACTTCTGGGGCTGGAGGAGACCCAGTACTTC.

The chain combines TRBV18 with TRBJ2-2; D not resolved. The germline V and J ends were trimmed by 4 bases and 4 bases, with 16 bases remaining between them. Germline values: CDR1 KGHSH, CDR2 LQKENI. This CDR3 region has 16 residues. The CDR3 DNA sequence: TGTGCCAGCTCACGTATACCCTCAGAAGTCACCGGGGAGCTGTTTTTT. It is translated as CASSRIPSEVTGELFF.

This rearrangement joins TRBV5-1 to TRBJ2-7; TRBD1 agrees at 8 bases. CDR1 SGHRS and CDR2 YFSETQ come from the germline V gene. The CDR3 length is 14 residues. Unmatched junction bases numbered 3, after V lost 4 bases and J lost 0 bases. CDR3 bases: TGCGCCAGCAGCCGACAGGGGTCCTCCTACGAGCAGTACTTC. Protein sequence: CASSRQGSSYEQYF.

The chain couples TRBV5-1 to TRBJ1-1, with 10 bases matching TRBD1. CDR1 is SGHRS, CDR2 YFSETQ, per germline. The V segment lost 4 bases and the J segment 2 bases; nucleotides outside the gene matches: 5. There are 15 residues in the CDR3. Written as DNA, the CDR3 is TGCGCCAGCAGCGGGGACAGGGGCCTCAACACTGAAGCTTTCTTT. Translating gives CASSGDRGLNTEAFF.

V usage is TRBV7-2 and J usage is TRBJ2-4, with 11 positions matching TRBD2. Germline V CDR1 and CDR2: SGHTA, FQGNSA. Trimming took 3 bases from V and 0 from J; bases not matched to a gene: 7. The CDR3 runs to 18 residues. DNA for the CDR3: TGTGCCAGCAGCTTTGGCCTAGCGGGAGGTGGAGCCAAAAACATTCAGTACTTC. This encodes CASSFGLAGGGAKNIQYF.

V gene TRBV5-6 combines with J gene TRBJ2-7; the D gene is possibly TRBD1 (5 bases). The germline V and J ends were trimmed by 1 base and 3 bases, with 11 bases remaining between them. The CDR3 totals 14 residues. Germline V lookup: CDR1 SGHDT, CDR2 YYEEEE. CDR3 sequence (DNA): TGTGCCAGCAGCTTGCCGGCAGGGCTCTACGAGCAGTACTTC. It is translated as CASSLPAGLYEQYF.

The chain combines TRBV18 with TRBJ2-7; D is possibly TRBD2 (6 bases). Looked up from germline, CDR1 is KGHSH and CDR2 is LQKENI. The CDR3 length is 15 residues. With 3 bases removed from V and 0 bases from J, the gap between germline ends came to 12 bases. The CDR3 coding sequence is TGTGCCAGCTCACCGCCCGGGACTGTCTCCTACGAGCAGTACTTC. Protein: CASSPPGTVSYEQYF.

In its sample, this clone was seen once. V usage is TRBV10-3 and J usage is TRBJ1-5; D possibly corresponds to TRBD1 (5 bases). The CDR3 runs 13 residues. The ends were cut back, 2 bases at V and 5 bases at J, with 7 bases in the middle. The germline CDR1 and CDR2 sequences are ENHRY and SYGVKD. The CDR3 DNA follows: TGTGCCATCAGTGAGACAGGTTATCAGCCCCAGCATTTT. As protein: CAISETGYQPQHF.

V gene TRBV19 combines with J gene TRBJ1-1; TRBD1 might be the D (5 bases). The CDR3 runs to 11 residues. V dropped 8 bases and J dropped 7 bases, with 11 bases sitting between them. Germline V gene lookup returns CDR1 LNHDA and CDR2 SQIVND (reference sequence). The chain's CDR3 is CASSRTYEAFF. The CDR3 bases are TGTGCCAGTTCGAGGACATATGAAGCTTTCTTT.

The V and J genes are TRBV2 and TRBJ2-1; weak D call: TRBD2 (7 bases). The CDR3 spans 14 residues. V gave up 10 bases and J gave up 5 bases, with 18 bases separating them. Per the germline V gene, CDR1 is SNHLY and CDR2 is FYNNEI. In DNA, the CDR3 is TGTGCCACCGGTTTGGGGGGGCCAAACAATGAGCAGTTCTTC. As protein: CATGLGGPNNEQFF.

The V and J genes are TRBV7-9 and TRBJ2-3, with 8 bases lining up with TRBD2. CDR1 SEHNR and CDR2 FQNEAQ come from the germline V gene (reference sequence). Trimming removed 3 bases from V and 6 bases from J; junction bases left unmatched: 2. This CDR3 spans 13 amino acids. The CDR3 spells CASSLSGSDTQYF. The CDR3, as DNA: TGTGCCAGCAGCTTGAGCGGGAGTGATACGCAGTATTTT.

This sequence joins TRBV4-3 and TRBJ1-2; 9 bases map to TRBD1. There are 15 residues in the CDR3. Germline V gene lookup returns CDR1 LGHNA and CDR2 YSLEER. V lost 0 bases and J lost 8; bases outside the gene matches: 7. The CDR3: CASSQDGQGRWGYTF. CDR3 DNA: TGCGCCAGCAGCCAAGACGGACAGGGGAGGTGGGGCTACACCTTC.

This chain uses TRBV4-3 with TRBJ2-2; the match to TRBD1 covers 10 bases. The CDR3 runs 16 residues. CDR1 LGHNA and CDR2 YSLEER come from the germline V gene. J lost 7 bases, V lost 4 bases, and 9 bases had no gene match. The CDR3, as DNA: TGCGCCAGCAGCCCCTCCCCGGACAGGGGGATCGGGGAGCTGTTTTTT. Its protein product is CASSPSPDRGIGELFF.

This sequence joins TRBV2 and TRBJ1-5, with D possibly being TRBD1 (5 bases). The CDR3 contains 12 residues. CDR1 is SNHLY, CDR2 FYNNEI, per germline. Trimming removed 7 bases from V and 2 bases from J, with 6 bases in between. CDR3 coding DNA: TGTGCCAGCACAGGGCGCAATCAGCCCCAGCATTTT. Its protein is CASTGRNQPQHF.

V is TRBV18 and J is TRBJ2-5; maybe TRBD2 (6 bases). The ends were cut back, 3 bases at V and 4 bases at J, with 12 bases in the middle. CDR3 length: 14 residues. CDR1 is KGHSH, CDR2 LQKENI, per germline. CDR3 amino acids: CASSPGGNAETQYF. The CDR3 region has the DNA TGTGCCAGCTCACCCGGGGGTAACGCAGAGACCCAGTACTTC.

The J gene is TRBJ2-7, the V gene TRBV18, with 7 bases identical to TRBD1. CDR3 length: 15 amino acids. V shed 0 bases, J shed 5 bases, and the junction held 7 bases outside the gene matches. Germline loops: CDR1 KGHSH, CDR2 LQKENI. The DNA for the CDR3 is TGTGCCAGCTCACCACCTGGAACAGGGGTTAACGAGCAGTACTTC. Its translation is CASSPPGTGVNEQYF.